A selection of T cell receptor beta chains follows, all from one sample in a study of metastatic and nonmetastatic thyroid tumors. TCRdb reprocessed the PCR reads using MiXCR. The table includes around 20,000 clones, 27% detected once. The specimen sequenced was blood. The receptors shown here come from a female donor with papillary thyroid cancer or a benign thyroid nodule (not recorded which). Some clones in this sample may be carry-over from other donors' samples. Both conserved end residues are part of each CDR3. A D gene is named only where the DNA matches it firmly. Not every row has a clone size; where given, it reads once, few, many or a size class.

abundance	j_gene	v_gene	d_gene	CDR3aa	CDR3nt
many	TRBJ2-5	TRBV20-1	TRBD2	CSAREGREHTETQYF	TGCAGTGCTAGAGAGGGGCGGGAGCACACGGAGACCCAGTACTTC
.	TRBJ1-2	TRBV5-1	TRBD1	CASSWDRAGYGYTF	TGCGCCAGCAGCTGGGACAGGGCGGGCTATGGCTACACCTTC
.	TRBJ2-7	TRBV6-5	.	CASSYGTGQEQYF	TGTGCCAGCAGTTACGGAACCGGGCAGGAGCAGTACTTC
many	TRBJ1-2	TRBV15	.	CATSRDYEGFSGYTF	TGTGCCACCAGCAGAGATTATGAGGGGTTTAGCGGCTACACCTTC
many	TRBJ1-3	TRBV12-3/TRBV12-4	.	CASSNYRQVSSGNTIYF	TGTGCCAGCAGTAACTACCGACAAGTCTCTTCTGGAAACACCATATATTTT
.	TRBJ2-1	TRBV7-2	TRBD2	CASSLVAGVYNEQFF	TGTGCCAGCAGCCTCGTAGCGGGAGTCTACAATGAGCAGTTCTTC
medium-sized	TRBJ2-1	TRBV6-4	TRBD2	CASSPTSGSYNEQFF	TGTGCCAGCAGTCCGACTAGCGGGTCCTACAATGAGCAGTTCTTC
medium-sized	TRBJ2-1	TRBV6-4	.	CASSDSGESSYNEQFF	TGTGCCAGCAGTGACTCCGGCGAGAGCTCCTACAATGAGCAGTTCTTC
.	TRBJ2-3	TRBV3-1	TRBD1	CASSQGQGDTGTQYF	TGTGCCAGCAGCCAAGGACAGGGCGACACAGGTACGCAGTATTTT
.	TRBJ2-7	TRBV10-3	.	CSISDSPRRSPRLEQYF	TGTTCCATCAGTGATTCCCCCAGGCGGTCCCCCAGGTTGGAGCAGTACTTC
.	TRBJ2-2	TRBV11-2	.	CASSLRLREGTGELFF	TGTGCCAGCAGCTTGAGACTACGGGAAGGCACCGGGGAGCTGTTTTTT
many	TRBJ2-5	TRBV18	.	CASSPEGAGATQYF	TGTGCCAGCTCACCGGAGGGGGCGGGGGCGACCCAGTACTTC
many	TRBJ2-7	TRBV14	.	CASSQDRSGPRDF	TGTGCCAGCAGCCAAGATAGGAGCGGACCTCGGGACTTC
many	TRBJ1-5	TRBV12-3/TRBV12-4	TRBD1	CASTGQGLSPPQHF	TGTGCCAGCACCGGACAGGGTTTATCTCCGCCCCAGCATTTT
medium-sized	TRBJ2-2	TRBV28	.	CASSPSGDLGTGELFF	TGTGCCAGCAGTCCCAGTGGGGATCTGGGCACCGGGGAGCTGTTTTTT
few	TRBJ1-6	TRBV6-2/TRBV6-3	.	CASSYSSGYNSPLHF	TGTGCCAGCAGTTACAGTTCCGGGTATAATTCACCCCTCCACTTT
medium-sized	TRBJ2-2	TRBV10-1	.	CASRGVSGELFF	TGCGCCAGCAGAGGGGTTTCCGGGGAGCTGTTTTTT
few	TRBJ2-7	TRBV27	.	CASSLSSSLEQYF	TGTGCCAGCAGTTTATCTTCCAGCCTTGAGCAGTACTTC
many	TRBJ2-2	TRBV2	.	CASKSGTNTGELFF	TGTGCCAGCAAATCCGGGACAAACACCGGGGAGCTGTTTTTT
many	TRBJ2-5	TRBV5-1	.	CASSLTPQETQYF	TGCGCCAGCAGCTTGACCCCCCAAGAGACCCAGTACTTC